The table lists the clone carrying this T cell receptor beta chain with a few counts. Its antigen is unknown. TCRdb used MiXCR to reprocess the RACE reads, holding one entry per CDR3 protein. Among more than 75,000 distinct CDR3 sequences listed, about 9.6% were seen once. This sample stems from a study of human T cells and chemical hapten exposure. General study findings and limits: The count of PT1 expanded TCRs correlated positively with patch test score. After DPC sensitization, TCRs above 1 in 1000 frequency showed no change.

The CDR3 contains 15 residues. Germline V gene data show CDR1 as MDHEN and CDR2 as SYDVKM. With 5 bases clipped from V and 4 bases from J, the junction kept 8 bases outside the gene matches. The time point was: patch test 2, 6 weeks after DPC sensitization. The treatment: therapeutic diphenylcyclopropenone sensitization with weekly scalp DPC. Suited to DPC and affected by alopecia, the donors ranged from 18 to 70 years old. The TCR was taken from a woman aged 40 to 49 with alopecia areata. Some clones in this sample may be carry-over from other donors' samples. The specimen comprised whole blood, sampled in connection with sensitization to the hapten diphenylcyclopropenone (DPC). The rearrangement uses TRBV28 and TRBJ2-5; 9 bases fit TRBD1. As DNA, the CDR3 is TGTGCCAGCAGTCTGGACAGGGGATTGGCAGAGACCCAGTACTTC. This translates into CASSLDRGLAETQYF. The full variable domain, in which reference TRBV28 and TRBJ2-5 provide the parts outside the CDR3, is DVKVTQSSRYLVKRTGEKVFLECVQDMDHENMFWYRQDPGLGLRLIYFSYDVKMKEKGDIPEGYSVSREKKERFSLILESASTNQTSMYLCASSLDRGLAETQYFGPGTRLLVL.